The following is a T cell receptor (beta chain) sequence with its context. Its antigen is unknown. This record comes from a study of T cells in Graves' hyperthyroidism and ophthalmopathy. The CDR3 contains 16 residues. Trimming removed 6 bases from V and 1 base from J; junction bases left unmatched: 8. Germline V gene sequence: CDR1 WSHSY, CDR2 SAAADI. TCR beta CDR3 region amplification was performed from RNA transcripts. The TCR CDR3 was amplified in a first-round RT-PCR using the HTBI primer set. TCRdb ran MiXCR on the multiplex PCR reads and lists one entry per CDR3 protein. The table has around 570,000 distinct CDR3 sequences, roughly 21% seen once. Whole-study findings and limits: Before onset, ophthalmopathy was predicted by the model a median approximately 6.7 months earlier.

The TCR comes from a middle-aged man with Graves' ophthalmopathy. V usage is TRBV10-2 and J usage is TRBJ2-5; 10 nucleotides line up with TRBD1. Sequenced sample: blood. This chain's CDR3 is CASSPGQGGVQETQYF. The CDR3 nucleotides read TGCGCCAGCAGCCCCGGACAGGGGGGCGTCCAAGAGACCCAGTACTTC.